This T cell receptor beta chain was documented in a study of shared clonotypes between healthy human individuals (dated by TCRdb to the early 2020s). Background on the whole study: The cohort comprised a couple of women and a few men aged 18 to 49 years. For each donor, CD4 naive and CD4 memory were each given three plates, CD8 naive was given two plates, and CD8 memory was given one plate. To estimate repertoire size and how much clonotypes are shared between individuals, the study performed deep sequencing of blood TCR repertoires from 4 to 6 healthy adults. Different laboratories and diverse techniques were used to prepare libraries and sequence TCR repertoires, to increase sequencing depth and limit assay-specific biases. Each donor's leukapheresis produced roughly between roughly 0.94 and 9.5 billion PBMCs. The full study reports these points: Based on pairwise subsampling, the degree of clonotype sharing among donors was expected to be affected by sequencing depth. Compared with non-shared clonotypes, the clonotypes found in all four sorted-subset donors had higher generation probabilities. Roughly 5.2% of naive CD4, 3% to 3.5% of naive CD8, 2.3% of memory CD4, and approximately 0.39% of memory CD8 clonotypes were shared across several donors. Naive subsets generally had larger estimated clonotype richness than memory subsets. Rarefaction of sorted-subset datasets indicated incomplete sequencing despite the large sequencing depth. Because the study included a small number of donors, the genetic and exposure-history diversity represented was limited. Sampling was limited to blood, and TCR repertoires in tissue likely differ from TCR repertoires in blood.

A remark on this clone: Its antigen remains unidentified. Within one base of it there is no much larger clone, and no base qualities were kept.

Using the deep immunoSEQ assay, multiplex PCR amplified TCR CDR3 regions from genomic DNA. Extracted genomic DNA from each cell subset was spread evenly across all wells of several immunoSEQ 96-well plates, with each plate serving as a replicate. For sorted subsets, each replicate PCR was loaded with approximately 200 ng genomic DNA, equivalent to 25,000 to 35,000 T cell genomes. Purified libraries were measured with a Qubit 3.0 fluorometer, size-checked on a Bioanalyzer 2100, and measured again with the KAPA Library Quantification kit. Each immunoSEQ 96-well plate was sequenced on its own single-read 150-cycle Illumina NextSeq 550 flow cell. The paper's data handling went like this. The immunoSEQ output contained only junctional sequences without quality scores, so filtering could not match that applied to full-length reads. Sequences were annotated with PyIR, a Python wrapper for IgBLAST v1.9, and V/J genes and CDR3 were assigned using IMGT germline references. Reads were filtered out if the reads had weak V/J assignments (E-value above 1e-6), no CDR3, stop codons, out-of-frame junctions, or ambiguous translated residues. V3J clonotypes were defined by identical inferred V gene, J gene, and CDR3 amino acid sequence. The percentage overlap between two repertoires was calculated by dividing the number of shared unique clonotypes by the size of the smaller repertoire. Three approaches were used to assess repertoire richness: RTK rarefaction, the Chao1 estimator, and Recon v2.1 estimates of unobserved clonotypes. For all TCRbeta clonotypes obtained by the gDNA method from a few donors, generation probabilities were computed with OLGA. TCRdb stores this immuneACCESS table with in-frame sequences only. Part of the clones is absent; in the studies checked, under half of the shortfall reflects unresolved V genes, and no reason is known for the rest. The V and J calls and clone size were taken over from that table, and D and trimming were inferred from the DNA. In this sample the table shows roughly 2.5 million clones, around nine tenths of which occur a single time. The ten largest clones represent roughly 0.13% of the sample.

The donors were healthy, HIV-negative adults with no recently reported acute infections or vaccinations. Every donor was a Caucasian adult residing in Nashville, Tennessee, USA. CD4+ T cells were enriched through magnetic negative selection, after which naive cells were positively selected on CD45RA and the remaining negative fraction served as the memory subset. After blood collection by leukapheresis, PBMCs were isolated using Ficoll-Histopaque density gradient centrifugation and then cryopreserved in the vapor phase of liquid nitrogen. Purity and quantity of every magnetically sorted T cell population were checked by analytical flow cytometry. Each sorted fraction had its genomic DNA isolated and then quantified by UV absorbance on a Nanodrop 2000c. CDR1 and CDR2 were assigned from the germline V gene as SQVTM and ANQGSEA. A distance of 17 bases separates the germline ends of V and J, which lose 4 bases and 7 bases respectively. The CDR3, from cysteine to phenylalanine, totals 14 residues. Just the 42-base CDR3 DNA is kept, in frame starting at base 1.

The chain is assembled from TRBV29-1 and TRBJ2-4, and TRBD1 may be the D gene, going by 6 matching bases. The TCR was taken from a man younger than 30 in good health. Source material: naive CD4+ T cells sorted from blood. The cell subset or site label here, explained by the study, means: CD45RA+ positively selected. The nucleotide sequence reads as follows: TGCAGCGTTGGTTGGGGGCCGCCCGGGAACATTCAGTACTTC. Translation gives CSVGWGPPGNIQYF.